Listed below are T cell receptor beta chains from one sample, sequenced in a study of PD-L1 blockade in urothelial cancer. The table came from immunoSEQ multiplex PCR; TCRdb's copy has only in-frame clones and leaves some out. In the table there are about 45,000 clones, roughly 78% of which are singletons. The sample consisted of PBMCs, taken around atezolizumab (anti-PD-L1) treatment. Every receptor here comes from a man aged 55 to 70 with urothelial cancer. The CDR3 runs from the conserved cysteine through the conserved F or W. The D gene is left open where the match is weak. Clone size, where shown, is once, few, many, or a class for clones that have expanded.

d_call	v_call	j_call	clone_size	cdr3_nt	cdr3_aa
NA	TRBV20-1	TRBJ1-2	NA	TGCAGTGCTAGTGGGGGGACTGGCTACACCTTC	CSASGGTGYTF
NA	TRBV29-1	TRBJ2-3	NA	TGCAGCGTTGATCGTAGCGGCAGCACAGATACGCAGTATTTT	CSVDRSGSTDTQYF
TRBD1	TRBV10-2	TRBJ1-5	once	TGCGCCGCCAAAGAACAGGGGGGCAATCAGCCCCAGCATTTT	CAAKEQGGNQPQHF
TRBD1	TRBV11-2	TRBJ1-4	NA	TGTGCCAGCAGCTTGGGGACAGGGGAGGGTGAAAAACTGTTTTTT	CASSLGTGEGEKLFF
TRBD2	TRBV9	TRBJ2-1	NA	TGTGCCAGCAGCGTATTACTAGCGGGTTCCAATGAGCAGTTCTTC	CASSVLLAGSNEQFF
TRBD1	TRBV30	TRBJ1-1	NA	TGTGCCACGACAGGGGTTGGAGCTTTCTTT	CATTGVGAFF
TRBD1	TRBV4-1	TRBJ1-2	NA	TGCGCCAGCAGCCATCCCTCGGGGCAGGGGGCTTACTATGGCTACACCTTC	CASSHPSGQGAYYGYTF
TRBD2	TRBV30	TRBJ2-7	NA	TGTGCCTGGAGCGGGCAGGGAGGGACCTACGAGCAGTACTTC	CAWSGQGGTYEQYF
TRBD2	TRBV30	TRBJ2-2	NA	TGTGCCTGGGACCCGTCGACTAGCGGGAGGGGCACCGGGGAGCTGTTTTTT	CAWDPSTSGRGTGELFF
TRBD1	TRBV6-5	TRBJ2-1	NA	TGTGCCAGCAGGCCCGGGACAGGGGGTGGGAATGAGCAGTTCTTC	CASRPGTGGGNEQFF
TRBD2	TRBV2	TRBJ2-3	NA	TGTGCCGCCGGGACTATCACGCCCGATACGCAGTATTTT	CAAGTITPDTQYF
TRBD2	TRBV6-6	TRBJ2-1	NA	TGTGCCACTATCCGGACTAGCGGGGGGCCTGGGGAGCAGTTCTTC	CATIRTSGGPGEQFF
TRBD1	TRBV19	TRBJ1-1	few	TGTGCCAGCGCGACAGGGGGAACGAACACTGAAGCTTTCTTT	CASATGGTNTEAFF
NA	TRBV28	TRBJ2-7	NA	TGTGCCAGCACCTCCAGGGGCTACGAGCAGTACTTC	CASTSRGYEQYF
TRBD2	TRBV11-2	TRBJ2-3	NA	TGTGCCAGCAGCTTAGTACTAGCGGGAGGCGGCACAGATACGCAGTATTTT	CASSLVLAGGGTDTQYF
TRBD2	TRBV7-2	TRBJ2-3	NA	TGTGCCAGCAGCTTAAGGCCGAGCGGGGACTACACAGATACGCAGTATTTT	CASSLRPSGDYTDTQYF
NA	TRBV7-2	TRBJ2-1	NA	TGTGCCAGCAGCCCGGTAAAAAAAATACCCGGCAATGAGCAGTTCTTC	CASSPVKKIPGNEQFF
TRBD2	TRBV27	TRBJ2-7	NA	TGTGCCAGCAGTTCCCTAGCGGGATGGACCTACGAGCAGTACTTC	CASSSLAGWTYEQYF
NA	TRBV5-4	TRBJ1-2	NA	TGTGCCAGCAGCTTGGAGGGGCCGTATGGCTACACCTTC	CASSLEGPYGYTF
NA	TRBV18	TRBJ1-5	once	TGTGCCAGCTCACCGAGCCCCCGTCAGCCCCAGCATTTT	CASSPSPRQPQHF
TRBD1	TRBV4-2	TRBJ2-7	NA	TGTGCCAGCAGCCAAGGGGACAGTGCCTACGAGCAGTACTTC	CASSQGDSAYEQYF
TRBD1	TRBV11-2	TRBJ2-7	NA	TGTGCCAGCAGCCCACAGGGGCCCTCCTACGAGCAGTACTTC	CASSPQGPSYEQYF
TRBD1	TRBV15	TRBJ1-1	NA	TGTGCCACCAGCAGAGAAGGGACAGGGGCCGAGGCTTTCTTT	CATSREGTGAEAFF
TRBD2	TRBV7-2	TRBJ2-5	NA	TGTGCCAGCAGCTCTCCCGGGACTAGCGGGTCGGGAAAGACCCAGTACTTC	CASSSPGTSGSGKTQYF
TRBD1	TRBV7-9	TRBJ2-5	NA	TGTGCCAGCAGCTTCGGGAGTACAGGGGGTAAAGAGACCCAGTACTTC	CASSFGSTGGKETQYF
NA	TRBV11-2	TRBJ1-2	few	TGTGCCAGCAGCTTAGGGACACCAAACTATGGCTACACCTTC	CASSLGTPNYGYTF
NA	TRBV27	TRBJ1-2	NA	TGTGCCAGCAGTTTTCAGGGGAACTATGGCTACACCTTC	CASSFQGNYGYTF
TRBD1	TRBV27	TRBJ2-1	once	TGTGCCACCAATGATTTCCAGGGGGACTACAATGAGCAGTTCTTC	CATNDFQGDYNEQFF
NA	TRBV28	TRBJ1-2	NA	TGTGCCAGCAGTTTAGTGGGGCGGTTTGGCTACACCTTC	CASSLVGRFGYTF
TRBD2	TRBV7-2	TRBJ2-7	NA	TGTGCCAGCAGCTCCGGGACTAGCTACGAGCAGTACTTC	CASSSGTSYEQYF
TRBD1	TRBV7-2	TRBJ1-6	NA	TGTGCCAGCAGCCTAAAGCTAGGGACAGGGATTTCACCCCTCCACTTT	CASSLKLGTGISPLHF
TRBD1	TRBV2	TRBJ1-1	NA	TGTGCCAGCAGTTCGACAGGGATCGGTGCTGAAGCTTTCTTT	CASSSTGIGAEAFF
NA	TRBV2	TRBJ2-1	NA	TGTGCCAGCAGGTCTAGTCACTCCAAGCAGTTCTTC	CASRSSHSKQFF
TRBD1	TRBV28	TRBJ2-7	NA	TGTGCCAGCACCTTAAACAGGGGCGGGGAGCAGTACTTC	CASTLNRGGEQYF
NA	TRBV28	TRBJ1-5	NA	TGTGCCAGCAGTTTACCACAGGGTTTTAAGCCCCAGCATTTT	CASSLPQGFKPQHF